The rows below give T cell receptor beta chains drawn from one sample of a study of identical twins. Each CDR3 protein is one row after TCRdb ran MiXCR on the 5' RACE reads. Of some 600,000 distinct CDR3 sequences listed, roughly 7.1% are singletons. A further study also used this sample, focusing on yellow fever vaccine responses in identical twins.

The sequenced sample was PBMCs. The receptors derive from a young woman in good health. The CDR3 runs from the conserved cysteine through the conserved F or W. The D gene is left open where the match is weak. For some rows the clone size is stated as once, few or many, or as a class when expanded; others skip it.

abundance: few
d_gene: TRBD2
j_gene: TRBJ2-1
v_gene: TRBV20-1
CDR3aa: CSAGTSGRADYNEQFF
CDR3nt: TGCAGTGCGGGGACTAGCGGGAGGGCCGATTACAATGAGCAGTTCTTC

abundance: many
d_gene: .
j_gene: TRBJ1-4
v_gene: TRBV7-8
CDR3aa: CASSSRLSGNEKLFF
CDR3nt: TGTGCCAGCAGCTCCAGGCTCAGTGGGAATGAAAAACTGTTTTTT

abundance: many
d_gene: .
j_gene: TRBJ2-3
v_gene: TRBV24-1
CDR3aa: CAVETLGGPQYF
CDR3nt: TGTGCCGTCGAGACATTGGGGGGTCCGCAGTATTTT

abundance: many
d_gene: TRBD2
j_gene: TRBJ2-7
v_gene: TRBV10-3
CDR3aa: CAISEASGSSYEQYF
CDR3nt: TGTGCCATCAGTGAGGCTAGCGGGAGTTCCTACGAGCAGTACTTC

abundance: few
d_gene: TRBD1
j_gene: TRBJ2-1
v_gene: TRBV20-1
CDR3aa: CSARVIRTGGVNEQFF
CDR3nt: TGCAGTGCTAGAGTAATCCGTACAGGGGGCGTCAATGAGCAGTTCTTC

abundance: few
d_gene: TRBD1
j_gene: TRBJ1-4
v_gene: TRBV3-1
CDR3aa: CASSDRQGEELFF
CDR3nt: TGTGCCAGCAGCGACCGACAGGGGGAGGAACTGTTTTTT

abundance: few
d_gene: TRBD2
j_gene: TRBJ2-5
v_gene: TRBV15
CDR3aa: CATSRLLAGGGTFETQYF
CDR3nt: TGTGCCACCAGCAGATTGCTAGCGGGCGGCGGGACGTTTGAGACCCAGTACTTC

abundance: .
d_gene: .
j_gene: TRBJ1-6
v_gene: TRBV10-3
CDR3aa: CAISDAREGWNSPLHF
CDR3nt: TGTGCCATCAGTGACGCCAGGGAAGGGTGGAATTCACCCCTCCACTTT

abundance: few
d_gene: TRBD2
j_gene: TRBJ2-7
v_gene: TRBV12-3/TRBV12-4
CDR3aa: CASSLGTSGSIF
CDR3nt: TGTGCCAGCAGTTTAGGGACTAGCGGGAGTATCTTC

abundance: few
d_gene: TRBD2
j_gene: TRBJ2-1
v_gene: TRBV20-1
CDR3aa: CSARESGRSYNEQFF
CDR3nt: TGCAGTGCAAGAGAAAGCGGGAGAAGCTACAATGAGCAGTTCTTC

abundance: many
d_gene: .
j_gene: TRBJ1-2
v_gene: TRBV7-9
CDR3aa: CASSFNPPDVWNTF
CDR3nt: TGTGCCAGCAGCTTCAACCCCCCCGACGTCTGGAACACCTTC

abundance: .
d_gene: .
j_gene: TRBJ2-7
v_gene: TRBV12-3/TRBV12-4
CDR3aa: CASSPKAGVGDEQYF
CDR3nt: TGTGCCAGCAGCCCAAAGGCAGGGGTAGGAGACGAGCAGTACTTC

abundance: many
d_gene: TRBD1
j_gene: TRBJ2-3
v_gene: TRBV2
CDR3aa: CASTSQGSHTQYF
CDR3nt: TGTGCCAGCACCTCACAGGGGAGCCATACGCAGTATTTT

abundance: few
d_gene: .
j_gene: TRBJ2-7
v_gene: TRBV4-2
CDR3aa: CASSQDVERIYEQYF
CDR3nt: TGTGCCAGCAGCCAAGATGTCGAGCGGATATACGAGCAGTACTTC

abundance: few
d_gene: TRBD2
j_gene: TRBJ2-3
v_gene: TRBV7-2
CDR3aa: CASSLAAAGGIGTDTQYF
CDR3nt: TGTGCCAGCAGCTTAGCGGCGGCGGGGGGTATTGGCACAGATACGCAGTATTTT

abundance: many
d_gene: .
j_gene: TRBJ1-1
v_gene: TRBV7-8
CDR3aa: CASSPRKGTWNTEAFF
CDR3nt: TGTGCCAGCAGCCCGCGGAAGGGGACCTGGAACACTGAAGCTTTCTTT

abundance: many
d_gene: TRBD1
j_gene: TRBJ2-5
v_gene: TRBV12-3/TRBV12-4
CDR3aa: CASSKTGEETQYF
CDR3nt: TGTGCCAGCAGTAAGACAGGGGAAGAGACCCAGTACTTC

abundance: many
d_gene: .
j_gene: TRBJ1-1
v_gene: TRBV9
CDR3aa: CASSVSAGAGTEAFF
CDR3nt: TGTGCCAGCAGCGTATCGGCTGGGGCAGGCACTGAAGCTTTCTTT

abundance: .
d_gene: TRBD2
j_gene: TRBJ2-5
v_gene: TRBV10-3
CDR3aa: CAISLRRLAGDQETQYF
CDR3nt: TGTGCCATCAGCCTCCGTAGACTAGCGGGGGACCAAGAGACCCAGTACTTC

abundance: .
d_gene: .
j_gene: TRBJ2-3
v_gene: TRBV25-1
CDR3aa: CASTPPLEDTQYF
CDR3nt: TGTGCCAGCACCCCTCCCCTGGAGGATACGCAGTATTTT

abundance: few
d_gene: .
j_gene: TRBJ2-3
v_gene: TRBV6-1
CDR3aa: CASSERGTQYF
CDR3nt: TGTGCCAGCAGTGAACGAGGGACGCAGTATTTT

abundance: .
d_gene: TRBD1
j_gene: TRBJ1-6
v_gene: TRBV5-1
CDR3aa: CASSPRTGSSSPLHF
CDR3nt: TGCGCCAGCAGCCCCCGGACAGGTTCGAGTTCACCCCTCCACTTT

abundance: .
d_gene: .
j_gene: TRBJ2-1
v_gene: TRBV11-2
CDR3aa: CASSLVRVASRYSYNEQFF
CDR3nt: TGTGCCAGCAGCTTAGTTCGGGTCGCTAGCAGATACTCCTACAATGAGCAGTTCTTC

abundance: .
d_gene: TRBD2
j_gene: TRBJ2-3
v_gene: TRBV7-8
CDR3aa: CASSLVLAGGSNTQYF
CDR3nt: TGTGCCAGCAGCTTAGTCCTAGCGGGAGGATCGAATACGCAGTATTTT

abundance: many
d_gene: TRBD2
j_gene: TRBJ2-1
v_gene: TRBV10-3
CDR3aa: CAISELAGGPNEQFF
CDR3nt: TGTGCCATCAGTGAATTAGCGGGAGGGCCTAATGAGCAGTTCTTC

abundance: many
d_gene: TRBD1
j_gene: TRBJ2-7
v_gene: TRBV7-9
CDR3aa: CASSSPSDRGSYEQYF
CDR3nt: TGTGCCAGCAGCTCTCCTTCGGACAGGGGGTCCTACGAGCAGTACTTC

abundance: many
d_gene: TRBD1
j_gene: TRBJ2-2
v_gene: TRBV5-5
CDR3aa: CASSYHPGTGSAGELFF
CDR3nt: TGTGCCAGCAGCTACCACCCCGGGACAGGGTCGGCCGGGGAGCTGTTTTTT

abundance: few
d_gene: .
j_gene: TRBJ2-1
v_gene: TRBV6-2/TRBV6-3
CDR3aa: CASSPMGGSNEQFF
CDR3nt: TGTGCCAGCAGTCCCATGGGTGGCTCTAATGAGCAGTTCTTC

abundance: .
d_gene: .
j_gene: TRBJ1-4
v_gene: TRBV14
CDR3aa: CASSPRVGGNEKLFF
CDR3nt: TGTGCCAGCAGCCCCCGCGTGGGTGGTAATGAAAAACTGTTTTTT

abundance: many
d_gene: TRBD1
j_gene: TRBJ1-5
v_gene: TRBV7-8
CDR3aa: CASSTGQSNQPQHF
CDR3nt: TGTGCCAGCAGCACGGGACAGAGCAATCAGCCCCAGCATTTT

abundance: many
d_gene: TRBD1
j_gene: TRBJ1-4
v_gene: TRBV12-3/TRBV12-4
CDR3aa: CASTPGQGSEKLFF
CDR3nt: TGTGCCAGCACCCCGGGACAGGGGTCTGAAAAACTGTTTTTT

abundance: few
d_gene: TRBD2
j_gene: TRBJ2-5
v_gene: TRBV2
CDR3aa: CASSDRTSRETQYF
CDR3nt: TGTGCCAGCAGTGATCGGACTAGCAGGGAGACCCAGTACTTC

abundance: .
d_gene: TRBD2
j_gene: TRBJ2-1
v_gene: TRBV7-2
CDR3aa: CASSSPAGGGSYNEQFF
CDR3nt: TGTGCCAGCAGCTCTCCTGCTGGCGGGGGCTCCTACAATGAGCAGTTCTTC

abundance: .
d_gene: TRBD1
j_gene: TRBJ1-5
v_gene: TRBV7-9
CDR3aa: CASSPEGQGDSQPQHF
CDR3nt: TGTGCCAGCAGCCCGGAGGGACAGGGGGATAGCCAGCCCCAGCATTTT

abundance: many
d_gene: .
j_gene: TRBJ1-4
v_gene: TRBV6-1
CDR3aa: CASSEQGSATNEKLFF
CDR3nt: TGTGCCAGCAGTGAACAGGGATCTGCAACTAATGAAAAACTGTTTTTT

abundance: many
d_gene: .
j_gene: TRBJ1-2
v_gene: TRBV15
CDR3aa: CATSRDQGVDGYTF
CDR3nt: TGTGCCACCAGCAGAGATCAAGGAGTGGATGGCTACACCTTC

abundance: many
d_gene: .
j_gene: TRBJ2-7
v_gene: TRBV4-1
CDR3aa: CASSQPGQKYEQYF
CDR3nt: TGCGCCAGCAGCCAACCAGGACAAAAATACGAGCAGTACTTC

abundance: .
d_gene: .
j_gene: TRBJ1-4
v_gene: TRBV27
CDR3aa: CASSQGLWEKLFF
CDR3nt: TGTGCCAGCAGTCAGGGGTTGTGGGAAAAACTGTTTTTT

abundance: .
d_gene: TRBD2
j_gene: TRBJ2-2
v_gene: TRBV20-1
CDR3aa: CSARGLAGNTGELFF
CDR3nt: TGCAGTGCTAGAGGACTAGCGGGAAACACCGGGGAGCTGTTTTTT

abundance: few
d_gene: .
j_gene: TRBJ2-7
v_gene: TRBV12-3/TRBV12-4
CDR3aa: CASSGPGPRGEQYF
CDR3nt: TGTGCCAGCAGTGGGCCGGGTCCACGAGGGGAGCAGTACTTC

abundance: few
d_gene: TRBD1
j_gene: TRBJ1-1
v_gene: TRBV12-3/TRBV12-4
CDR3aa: CASSLGQGIVEAFF
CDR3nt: TGTGCCAGCAGTTTAGGACAGGGGATTGTTGAAGCTTTCTTT

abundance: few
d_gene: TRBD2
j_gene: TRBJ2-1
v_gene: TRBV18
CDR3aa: CASSPSYFSGVSNEQFF
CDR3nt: TGTGCCAGCTCACCCTCTTACTTTAGCGGGGTGAGCAATGAGCAGTTCTTC

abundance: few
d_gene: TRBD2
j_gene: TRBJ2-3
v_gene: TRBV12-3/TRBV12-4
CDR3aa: CASTPTSGGPTDTQYF
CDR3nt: TGTGCCAGCACCCCGACTAGCGGGGGGCCTACAGATACGCAGTATTTT

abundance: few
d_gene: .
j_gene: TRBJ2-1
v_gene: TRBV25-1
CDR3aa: CASSESQGNEQFF
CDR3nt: TGTGCCAGCAGTGAATCACAGGGTAATGAGCAGTTCTTC

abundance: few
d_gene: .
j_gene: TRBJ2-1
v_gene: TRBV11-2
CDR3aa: CASSLGTGSTYNEQFF
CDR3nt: TGTGCCAGCAGCTTAGGGACGGGATCCACCTACAATGAGCAGTTCTTC

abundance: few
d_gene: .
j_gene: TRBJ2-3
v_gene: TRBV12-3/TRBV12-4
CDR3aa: CASSRRGLTDTQYF
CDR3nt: TGTGCCAGCAGCCGACGGGGGCTGACAGATACGCAGTATTTT

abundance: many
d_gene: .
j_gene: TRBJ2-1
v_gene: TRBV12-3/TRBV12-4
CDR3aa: CASSLRPPPTEEQFF
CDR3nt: TGTGCCAGCAGTTTGAGACCCCCACCCACAGAGGAGCAGTTCTTC

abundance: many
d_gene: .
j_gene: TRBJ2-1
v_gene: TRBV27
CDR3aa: CASSSVGGEQFF
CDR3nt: TGTGCCAGCAGTTCAGTTGGGGGTGAGCAGTTCTTC

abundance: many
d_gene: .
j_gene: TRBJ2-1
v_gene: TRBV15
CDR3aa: CATSRELGNEQFF
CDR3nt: TGTGCCACCAGCAGAGAACTAGGGAATGAGCAGTTCTTC

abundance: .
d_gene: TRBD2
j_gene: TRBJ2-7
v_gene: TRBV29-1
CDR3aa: CSYRGGSGGRDYEQYF
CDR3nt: TGCAGCTACCGGGGGGGGTCAGGCGGGAGGGACTACGAGCAGTACTTC

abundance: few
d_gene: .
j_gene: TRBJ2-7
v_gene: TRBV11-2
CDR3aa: CASSTTGQAYEQYF
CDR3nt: TGTGCCAGCAGCACTACGGGACAAGCCTACGAGCAGTACTTC

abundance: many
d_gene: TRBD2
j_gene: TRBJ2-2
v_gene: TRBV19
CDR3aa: CASSKRLADTGELFF
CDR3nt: TGTGCCAGTAGTAAGCGGCTAGCGGACACCGGGGAGCTGTTTTTT

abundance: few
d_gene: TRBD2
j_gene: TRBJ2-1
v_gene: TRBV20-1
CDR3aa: CSANSQREGNEQFF
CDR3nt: TGCAGTGCTAATAGCCAGCGGGAAGGCAATGAGCAGTTCTTC